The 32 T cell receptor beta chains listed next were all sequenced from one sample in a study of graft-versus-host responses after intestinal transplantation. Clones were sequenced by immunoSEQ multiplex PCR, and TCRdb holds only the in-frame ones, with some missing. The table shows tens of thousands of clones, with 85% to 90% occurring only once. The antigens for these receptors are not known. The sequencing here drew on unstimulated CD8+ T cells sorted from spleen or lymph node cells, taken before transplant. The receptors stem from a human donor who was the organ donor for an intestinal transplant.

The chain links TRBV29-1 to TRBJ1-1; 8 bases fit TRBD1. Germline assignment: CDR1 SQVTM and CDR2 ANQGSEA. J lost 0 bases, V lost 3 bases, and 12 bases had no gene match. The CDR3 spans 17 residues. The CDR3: CSVDPGQEPDMNTEAFF. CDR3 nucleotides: TGCAGCGTTGATCCGGGACAGGAGCCGGACATGAACACTGAAGCTTTCTTT.

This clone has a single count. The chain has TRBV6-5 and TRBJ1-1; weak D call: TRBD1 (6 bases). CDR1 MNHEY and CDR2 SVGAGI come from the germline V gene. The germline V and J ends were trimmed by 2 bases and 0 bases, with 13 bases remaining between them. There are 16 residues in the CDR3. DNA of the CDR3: TGTGCCAGCAGTTACAGGGGGGGCTACATGAACACTGAAGCTTTCTTT. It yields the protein CASSYRGGYMNTEAFF.

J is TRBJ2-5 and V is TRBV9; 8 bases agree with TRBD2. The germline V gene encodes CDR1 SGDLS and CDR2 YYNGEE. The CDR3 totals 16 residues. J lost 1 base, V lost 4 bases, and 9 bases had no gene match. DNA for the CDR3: TGTGCCAGCAGCCTGAGCGGGAGATTGGCCCAAGAGACCCAGTACTTC. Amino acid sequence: CASSLSGRLAQETQYF.

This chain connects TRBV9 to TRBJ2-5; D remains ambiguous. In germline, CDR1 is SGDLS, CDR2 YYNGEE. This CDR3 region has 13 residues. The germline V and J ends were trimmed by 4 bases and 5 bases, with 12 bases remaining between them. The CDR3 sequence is CASSPPVAETQYF. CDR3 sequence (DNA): TGTGCCAGCAGCCCTCCCGTTGCGGAGACCCAGTACTTC. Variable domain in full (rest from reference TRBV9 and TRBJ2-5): DSGVTQTPKHLITATGQRVTLRCSPRSGDLSVYWYQQSLDQGLQFLIQYYNGEERAKGNILERFSAQQFPDLHSELNLSSLELGDSALYFCASSPPVAETQYFGPGTRLLVL.

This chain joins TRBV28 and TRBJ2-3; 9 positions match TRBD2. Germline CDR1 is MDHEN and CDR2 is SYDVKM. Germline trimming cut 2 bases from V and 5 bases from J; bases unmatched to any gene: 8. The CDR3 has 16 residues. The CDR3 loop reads CASSLVRGGIIDTQYF. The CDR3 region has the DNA TGTGCCAGCAGTTTAGTGCGGGGGGGCATTATAGATACGCAGTATTTT.

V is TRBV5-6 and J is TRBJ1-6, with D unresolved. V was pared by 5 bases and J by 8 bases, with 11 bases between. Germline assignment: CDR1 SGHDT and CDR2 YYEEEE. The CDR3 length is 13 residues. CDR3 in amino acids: CASSSSIDSPLHF. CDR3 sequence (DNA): TGTGCCAGCAGTAGTTCCATCGATTCACCCCTCCACTTT.

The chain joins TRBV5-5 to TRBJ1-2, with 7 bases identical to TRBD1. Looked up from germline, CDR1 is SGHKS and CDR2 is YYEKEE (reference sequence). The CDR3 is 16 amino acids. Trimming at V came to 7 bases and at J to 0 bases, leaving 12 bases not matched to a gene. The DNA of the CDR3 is TGTGCCAGCCAGGGATACCGGGACAGAGCTAACTATGGCTACACCTTC. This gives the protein CASQGYRDRANYGYTF.

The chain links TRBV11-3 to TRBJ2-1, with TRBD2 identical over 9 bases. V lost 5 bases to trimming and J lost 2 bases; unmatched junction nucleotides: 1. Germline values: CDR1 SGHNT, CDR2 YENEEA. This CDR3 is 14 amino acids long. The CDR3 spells CASSAGGTYNEQFF. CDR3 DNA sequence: TGTGCCAGCAGCGCGGGGGGGACCTACAATGAGCAGTTCTTC.

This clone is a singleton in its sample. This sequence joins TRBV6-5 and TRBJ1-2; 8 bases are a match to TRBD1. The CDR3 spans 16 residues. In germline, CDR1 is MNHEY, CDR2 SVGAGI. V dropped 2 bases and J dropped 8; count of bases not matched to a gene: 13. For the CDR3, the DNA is TGTGCCAGCAGTTACCGGTGGGGGCAGGGGGCCAGGGGCTACACCTTC. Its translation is CASSYRWGQGARGYTF.

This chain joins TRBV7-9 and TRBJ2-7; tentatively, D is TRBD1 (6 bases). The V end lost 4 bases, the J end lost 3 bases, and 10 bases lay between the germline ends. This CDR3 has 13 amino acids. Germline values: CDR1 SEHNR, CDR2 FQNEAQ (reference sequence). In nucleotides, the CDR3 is TGTGCCAGCAGCTCCACAGGGAACTACGAGCAGTACGTC. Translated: CASSSTGNYEQYV.

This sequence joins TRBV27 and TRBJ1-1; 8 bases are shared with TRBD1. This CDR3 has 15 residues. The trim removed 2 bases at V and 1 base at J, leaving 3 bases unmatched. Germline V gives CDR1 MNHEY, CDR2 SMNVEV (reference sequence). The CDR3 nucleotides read TGTGCCAGCAGTTTACATGACAGGGGGAACACTGAAGCTTTCTTT. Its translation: CASSLHDRGNTEAFF.

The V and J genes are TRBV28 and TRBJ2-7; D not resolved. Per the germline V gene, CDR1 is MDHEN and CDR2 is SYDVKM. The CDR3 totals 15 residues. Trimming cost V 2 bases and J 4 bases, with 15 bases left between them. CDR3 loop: CASSLKLRRPYEQYV. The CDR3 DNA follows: TGTGCCAGCAGTTTAAAATTGCGGAGACCTTACGAGCAGTACGTC.

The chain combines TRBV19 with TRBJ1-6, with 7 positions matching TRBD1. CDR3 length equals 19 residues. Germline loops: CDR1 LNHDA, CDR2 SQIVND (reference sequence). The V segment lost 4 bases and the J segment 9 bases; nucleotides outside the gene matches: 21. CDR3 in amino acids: CASSTIIATGPEFFSPLHF. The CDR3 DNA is TGTGCCAGTAGTACTATCATAGCGACAGGGCCCGAATTCTTTTCACCCCTCCACTTT.

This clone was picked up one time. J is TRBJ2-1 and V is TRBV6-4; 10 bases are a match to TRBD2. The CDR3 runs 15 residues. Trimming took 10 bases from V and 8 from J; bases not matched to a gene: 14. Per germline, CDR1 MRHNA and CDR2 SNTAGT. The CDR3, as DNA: TGTGCCACAGCCTCCAGCGGGGGGGCCAGGGATGAGCAGTTCTTC. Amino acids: CATASSGGARDEQFF.

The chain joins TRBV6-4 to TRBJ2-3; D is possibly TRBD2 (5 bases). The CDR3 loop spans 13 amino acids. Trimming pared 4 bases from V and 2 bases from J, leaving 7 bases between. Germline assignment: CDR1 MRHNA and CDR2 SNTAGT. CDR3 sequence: CASSAGDTDTQYF. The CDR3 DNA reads TGTGCCAGCAGTGCCGGGGACACAGATACGCAGTATTTT.

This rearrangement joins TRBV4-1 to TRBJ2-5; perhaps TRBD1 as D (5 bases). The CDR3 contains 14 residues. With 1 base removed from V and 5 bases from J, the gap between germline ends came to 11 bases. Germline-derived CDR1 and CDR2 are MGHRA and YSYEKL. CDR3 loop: CASSQGGRDETQYF. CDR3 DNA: TGCGCCAGCAGCCAAGGGGGCAGGGATGAGACCCAGTACTTC.

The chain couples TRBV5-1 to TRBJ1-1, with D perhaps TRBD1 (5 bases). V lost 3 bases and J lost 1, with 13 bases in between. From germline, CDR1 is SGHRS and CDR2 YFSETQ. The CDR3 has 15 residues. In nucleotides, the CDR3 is TGCGCCAGCAGCTGGCTGGACACCCGGAACACTGAAGCTTTCTTT. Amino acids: CASSWLDTRNTEAFF.

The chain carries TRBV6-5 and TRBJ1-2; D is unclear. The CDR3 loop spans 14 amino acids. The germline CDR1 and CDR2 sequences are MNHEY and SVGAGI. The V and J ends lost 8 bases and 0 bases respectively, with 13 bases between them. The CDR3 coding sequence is TGTGCCAGCGGATCGGGATTTGCTAACTATGGCTACACCTTC. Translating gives CASGSGFANYGYTF.

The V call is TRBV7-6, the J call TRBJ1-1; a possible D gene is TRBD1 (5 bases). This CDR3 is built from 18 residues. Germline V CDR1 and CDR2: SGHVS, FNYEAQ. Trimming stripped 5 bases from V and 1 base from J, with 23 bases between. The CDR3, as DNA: TGTGCCAGCAGCCCGCACCAGGGAGGGGACGGGAGGAACACTGAAGCTTTCTTT. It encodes CASSPHQGGDGRNTEAFF.

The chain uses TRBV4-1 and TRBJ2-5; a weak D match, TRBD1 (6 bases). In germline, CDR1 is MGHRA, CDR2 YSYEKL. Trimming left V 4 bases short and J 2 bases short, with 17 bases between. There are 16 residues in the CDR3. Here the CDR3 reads CASSLRVGAKQETQYF. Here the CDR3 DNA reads TGCGCCAGCAGCCTCCGAGTGGGGGCCAAGCAAGAGACCCAGTACTTC.

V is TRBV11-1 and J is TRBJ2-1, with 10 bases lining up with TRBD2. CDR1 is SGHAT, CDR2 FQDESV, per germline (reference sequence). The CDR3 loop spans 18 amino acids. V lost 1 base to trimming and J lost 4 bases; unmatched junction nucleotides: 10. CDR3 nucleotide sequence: TGTGCCAGCAGCTTAGAGGCTTTCTCGGGACTAGCGTACAATGAGCAGTTCTTC. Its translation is CASSLEAFSGLAYNEQFF.

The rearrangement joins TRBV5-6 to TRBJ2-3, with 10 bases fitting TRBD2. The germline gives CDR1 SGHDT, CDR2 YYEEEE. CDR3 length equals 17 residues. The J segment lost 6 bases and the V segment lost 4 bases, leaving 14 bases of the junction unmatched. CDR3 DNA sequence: TGTGCCAGCAGCACTCCTCTAGCGGGGGCGATCGGGGATACGCAGTATTTT. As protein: CASSTPLAGAIGDTQYF.

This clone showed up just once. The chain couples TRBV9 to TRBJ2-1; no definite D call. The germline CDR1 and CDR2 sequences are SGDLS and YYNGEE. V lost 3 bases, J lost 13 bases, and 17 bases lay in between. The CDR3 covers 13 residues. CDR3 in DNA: TGTGCCAGCAGCGCATCTTCTGCGCGCGGACAGTTCTTC. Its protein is CASSASSARGQFF.

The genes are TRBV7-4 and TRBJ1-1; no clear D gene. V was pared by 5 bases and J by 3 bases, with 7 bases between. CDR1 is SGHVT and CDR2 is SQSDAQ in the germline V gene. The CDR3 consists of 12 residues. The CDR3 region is CASSAADTEAFF. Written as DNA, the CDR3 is TGTGCCAGCAGCGCGGCCGACACTGAAGCTTTCTTT.

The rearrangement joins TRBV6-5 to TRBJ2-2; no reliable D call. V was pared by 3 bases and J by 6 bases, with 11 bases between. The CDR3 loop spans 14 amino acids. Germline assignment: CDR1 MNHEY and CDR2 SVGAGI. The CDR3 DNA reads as TGTGCCAGCAGTTATGTCCGCGGATCCGGGGAGCTGTTTTTT. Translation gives CASSYVRGSGELFF.

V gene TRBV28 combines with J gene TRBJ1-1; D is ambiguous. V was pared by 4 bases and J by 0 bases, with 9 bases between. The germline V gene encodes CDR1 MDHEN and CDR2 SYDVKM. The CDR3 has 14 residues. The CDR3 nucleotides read TGTGCCAGCAGTTCCGCCCCTATGAACACTGAAGCTTTCTTT. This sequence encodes CASSSAPMNTEAFF.

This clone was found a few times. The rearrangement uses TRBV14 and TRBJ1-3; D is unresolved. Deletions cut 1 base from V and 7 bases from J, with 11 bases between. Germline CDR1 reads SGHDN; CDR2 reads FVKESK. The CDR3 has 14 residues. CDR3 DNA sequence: TGTGCCAGCAGCCAAGTCCCTTTCGGGAACACCATATATTTT. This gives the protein CASSQVPFGNTIYF.

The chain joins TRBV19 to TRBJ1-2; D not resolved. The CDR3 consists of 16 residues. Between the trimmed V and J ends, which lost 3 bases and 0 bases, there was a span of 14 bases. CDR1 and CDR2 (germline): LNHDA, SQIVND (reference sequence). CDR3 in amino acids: CASSILPDSPNYGYTF. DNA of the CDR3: TGTGCCAGTAGTATCCTCCCGGACTCACCTAACTATGGCTACACCTTC.

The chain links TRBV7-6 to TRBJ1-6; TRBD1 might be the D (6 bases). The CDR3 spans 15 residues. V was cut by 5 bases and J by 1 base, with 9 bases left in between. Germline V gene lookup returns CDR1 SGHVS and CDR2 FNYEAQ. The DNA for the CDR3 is TGTGCCAGCAGCAGGACAGAGTCCTATAATTCACCCCTCCACTTT. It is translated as CASSRTESYNSPLHF. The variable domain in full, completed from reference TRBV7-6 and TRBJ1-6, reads GAGVSQSPRYKVTKRGQDVALRCDPISGHVSLYWYRQALGQGPEFLTYFNYEAQQDKSGLPNDRFSAERPEGSISTLTIQRTEQRDSAMYRCASSRTESYNSPLHFGNGTRLTVT.

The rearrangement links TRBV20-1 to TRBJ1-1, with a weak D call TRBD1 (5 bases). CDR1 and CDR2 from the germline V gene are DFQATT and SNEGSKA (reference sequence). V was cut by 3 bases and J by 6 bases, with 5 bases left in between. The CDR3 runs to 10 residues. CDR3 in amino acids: CSASRAEAFF. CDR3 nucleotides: TGCAGTGCTAGCAGGGCTGAAGCTTTCTTT.

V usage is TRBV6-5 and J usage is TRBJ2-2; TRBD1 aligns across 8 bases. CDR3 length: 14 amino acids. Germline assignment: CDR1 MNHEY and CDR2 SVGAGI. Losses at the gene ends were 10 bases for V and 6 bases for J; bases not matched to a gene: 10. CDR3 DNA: TGTGCCACGATCCAGGGGGCGCATTCCGGGGAGCTGTTTTTT. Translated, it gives CATIQGAHSGELFF.

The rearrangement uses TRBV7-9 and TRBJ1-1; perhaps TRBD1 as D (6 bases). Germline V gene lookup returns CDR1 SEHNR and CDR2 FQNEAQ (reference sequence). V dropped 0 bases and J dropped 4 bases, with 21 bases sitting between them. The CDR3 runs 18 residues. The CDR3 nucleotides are TGTGCCAGCAGCTTAGCCCCGGGACAATTGGGACAACGCACTGAAGCTTTCTTT. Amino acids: CASSLAPGQLGQRTEAFF.